Listed below are T cell receptor beta chains from one sample, sequenced in a study of blood T cell repertoires in COVID-19. Repertoires were generated with immunoSEQ multiplex PCR, while TCRdb's copy carries only in-frame clones and drops some. The data show around 220,000 clones, roughly 90% seen once. Sequenced sample: peripheral blood. The source of these receptors is a woman aged 40 to 49 who had recovered from COVID-19. Each CDR3 is given with its conserved first and last residue. A D gene is named only where the DNA matches it firmly. Only part of the rows carry a size: once, few, many, or a class if the clone is expanded.

clone size	V gene	J gene	D gene	CDR3 protein	CDR3 DNA
.	TRBV7-2	TRBJ1-2	TRBD1	CASSKSPGQGHGYTF	TGTGCCAGCAGCAAATCTCCGGGACAGGGTCATGGCTACACCTTC
.	TRBV6-4	TRBJ2-1	.	CASSDSRAGPGYEQFF	TGTGCCAGCAGTGACTCTCGGGCGGGACCAGGGTATGAGCAGTTCTTC
.	TRBV28	TRBJ1-4	TRBD1	CAPDRVCEKLFF	TGTGCCCCCGACAGGGTGTGTGAAAAACTGTTTTTT
.	TRBV9	TRBJ2-3	.	CASSVGGGSTDTQYF	TGTGCCAGCAGCGTAGGAGGCGGGTCCACAGATACGCAGTATTTT
once	TRBV5-6	TRBJ2-5	TRBD2	CASSPRLARIQETQYF	TGTGCCAGCAGCCCCCGACTAGCTAGGATCCAAGAGACCCAGTACTTC
.	TRBV3-1/TRBV3-2	TRBJ1-1	.	CASGGRGLNTEAFF	TGTGCCAGCGGTGGTCGGGGGTTGAACACTGAAGCTTTCTTT
.	TRBV6-5	TRBJ2-1	.	CASSRSDNEQFF	TGTGCCAGCAGTCGGAGTGATAATGAGCAGTTCTTC
once	TRBV7-2	TRBJ2-5	TRBD2	CASSWNLAGGPSETQYF	TGTGCCAGCAGCTGGAACCTAGCGGGGGGGCCTTCCGAGACCCAGTACTTC
.	TRBV5-1	TRBJ2-1	TRBD2	CASRLAGGSYNEQFF	TGCGCCAGCAGACTAGCGGGAGGGTCCTACAATGAGCAGTTCTTC
.	TRBV5-4	TRBJ2-7	TRBD1	CASTPTGGSYEQYF	TGTGCCAGCACCCCGACAGGGGGCTCCTACGAGCAGTACTTC
.	TRBV29-1	TRBJ2-1	.	CSVADNEQFF	TGCAGCGTTGCAGACAATGAGCAGTTCTTC
once	TRBV7-2	TRBJ1-5	.	CASSGQRNQPQHF	TGTGCCAGCAGCGGTCAGCGTAATCAGCCCCAGCATTTT
.	TRBV27	TRBJ2-2	.	CASSLSSRNTGELFF	TGTGCCAGCAGTTTATCGTCCAGGAACACCGGGGAGCTGTTTTTT
.	TRBV5-4	TRBJ1-3	.	CASSLGQRGNTIYF	TGTGCCAGCAGCTTGGGACAGAGGGGAAACACCATATATTTT
.	TRBV19	TRBJ2-3	.	CARKPGIDTQYF	TGTGCCCGCAAACCAGGGATAGATACGCAGTATTTT
.	TRBV4-2	TRBJ1-5	TRBD1	CASSPTGVGQPQHF	TGTGCCAGCAGCCCGACAGGGGTGGGTCAGCCCCAGCATTTT
.	TRBV18	TRBJ2-2	.	CASSPVGSSPNTGELFF	TGTGCCAGCTCACCCGTAGGGAGTTCCCCGAACACCGGGGAGCTGTTTTTT
.	TRBV5-1	TRBJ2-1	.	CASSLEGQGNEQFF	TGCGCCAGCAGCTTGGAGGGGCAGGGAAATGAGCAGTTCTTC
.	TRBV6-2/TRBV6-3	TRBJ1-2	TRBD1	CASSYSATGGGYTF	TGTGCCAGCAGTTACTCGGCGACAGGGGGTGGCTACACCTTC
.	TRBV27	TRBJ2-7	.	CASSPDRPYEQYF	TGTGCCAGCAGTCCCGACAGACCGTACGAGCAGTACTTC
.	TRBV4-3	TRBJ1-2	.	CASSQERENYGYTF	TGCGCCAGCAGCCAAGAACGGGAAAACTATGGCTACACCTTC
.	TRBV7-2	TRBJ2-1	TRBD2	CASSLEGLAGGDNEQFF	TGTGCCAGCAGCTTAGAGGGATTAGCGGGGGGTGACAATGAGCAGTTCTTC
.	TRBV9	TRBJ2-7	TRBD2	CASSVATSGIQYF	TGTGCCAGCAGCGTAGCGACTAGCGGGATCCAGTACTTC
.	TRBV19	TRBJ2-7	.	CASSSPGLISGNEQYF	TGTGCCAGTAGTTCCCCGGGTCTCATATCGGGGAACGAGCAGTACTTC
.	TRBV12-5	TRBJ2-1	TRBD2	CASGTRGEQFF	TGTGCTAGTGGTACGCGGGGGGAGCAGTTCTTC
.	TRBV5-1	TRBJ2-7	TRBD2	CASSLLASGGAYEQYF	TGCGCCAGCAGCCTACTAGCTTCGGGAGGAGCCTACGAGCAGTACTTC
.	TRBV18	TRBJ1-3	.	CASSPPGAGNTIYF	TGTGCCAGCTCGCCCCCGGGAGCTGGAAACACCATATATTTT
.	TRBV6-1	TRBJ1-2	.	CASSEESTGNYGYTF	TGTGCCAGCAGTGAAGAGTCGACAGGCAACTATGGCTACACCTTC
many	TRBV2	TRBJ1-2	.	CASSEASYGRGYTF	TGTGCCAGCAGTGAAGCATCCTATGGGCGTGGCTACACCTTC
.	TRBV7-7	TRBJ1-6	.	CASSLVENSPLHF	TGTGCTAGCAGCTTAGTAGAGAATTCACCCCTCCACTTT
.	TRBV10-3	TRBJ1-5	TRBD1	CAISEDRTGGWQPQHF	TGTGCCATCAGTGAGGATCGGACAGGGGGCTGGCAGCCCCAGCATTTT
.	TRBV29-1	TRBJ1-2	.	CSVGRSPYGYTF	TGCAGCGTTGGGCGGTCCCCCTATGGCTACACCTTC
.	TRBV9	TRBJ2-3	.	CASSEGLVADTQYF	TGTGCCAGCAGCGAGGGGCTAGTGGCAGATACGCAGTATTTT
.	TRBV30	TRBJ2-3	.	CAWSTRAGGDTQYF	TGTGCCTGGAGTACACGGGCAGGAGGAGATACGCAGTATTTT
.	TRBV4-2	TRBJ2-7	.	CASSQDSREVFYEQYF	TGTGCCAGCAGCCAAGATTCGAGGGAGGTCTTTTACGAGCAGTACTTC
.	TRBV6-5	TRBJ2-2	TRBD1	CASSLGQGAGGELFF	TGTGCCAGCAGTTTGGGACAGGGGGCAGGCGGGGAGCTGTTTTTT
.	TRBV7-7	TRBJ2-6	.	CASSPSLAGANVLTF	TGTGCTAGCAGCCCATCTCTGGCCGGGGCCAACGTCCTGACTTTC
once	TRBV9	TRBJ2-1	.	CASSVDGGSYNEQFF	TGTGCCAGCAGCGTAGACGGGGGATCCTACAATGAGCAGTTCTTC
few	TRBV5-1	TRBJ1-5	.	CASSLGQHSNQPQHF	TGCGCCAGCAGCTTGGGACAGCATAGCAATCAGCCCCAGCATTTT
.	TRBV9	TRBJ2-3	TRBD2	CASSAPLGEGTDTQYF	TGTGCCAGCAGCGCGCCCTTAGGGGAGGGGACAGATACGCAGTATTTT
.	TRBV29-1	TRBJ2-1	.	CSVDWGAEQFF	TGCAGCGTTGATTGGGGAGCTGAGCAGTTCTTC
once	TRBV7-8	TRBJ1-5	TRBD1	CASSSEGQGYSQPQHF	TGTGCCAGCAGCTCTGAGGGACAGGGTTATAGTCAGCCCCAGCATTTT
few	TRBV3-1/TRBV3-2	TRBJ1-2	.	CASSQDWRSSDYGYTF	TGTGCCAGCAGCCAAGATTGGAGGTCCTCGGACTATGGCTACACCTTC
.	TRBV11-2	TRBJ2-2	TRBD2	CASKGLAGLNTGELFF	TGTGCCAGCAAAGGACTAGCGGGACTGAACACCGGGGAGCTGTTTTTT
.	TRBV5-1	TRBJ1-2	.	CASSLDFYGYTF	TGCGCCAGCAGCTTGGACTTCTATGGCTACACCTTC
.	TRBV9	TRBJ1-2	TRBD1	CASSVERGRDYGYTF	TGTGCCAGCAGCGTAGAGAGGGGGCGAGACTATGGCTACACCTTC
.	TRBV21-1	TRBJ2-7	.	CASSKGQGTYEQYF	TGTGCCAGCAGCAAGGGACAGGGAACCTACGAGCAGTACTTC
.	TRBV6-6	TRBJ1-6	TRBD1	CASRRSGTANSPLHF	TGTGCCAGCCGTCGATCCGGGACAGCCAATTCACCCCTCCACTTT
few	TRBV19	TRBJ2-1	.	CASSIGGYRTTEQFF	TGTGCCAGTAGTATAGGCGGCTACCGCACTACTGAGCAGTTCTTC